This entry features one T cell receptor beta chain sequence. In the authors' methods: By means of reference gene primer amplification, nucleated cell counts were estimated. Using immunoSEQ multiplex PCR, the repertoire was profiled, and TCRdb retains in-frame clones only, with some absent. The D gene and trimming were derived from the DNA, and the V and J assignments and clone size from that table. The sample shows tens of thousands of clones, more than 75% of them seen only once. These data come from a study of blood T cell repertoires in COVID-19. Study information: Samples taken during acute and convalescent COVID-19 were collected in the United States, Italy and Spain. Sources were T cells, B-cell-depleted T cells, or PBMCs; the material itself was cDNA or gDNA.

Looked up from germline, CDR1 is LGHDT and CDR2 is YNNKEL (reference sequence). The CDR3 has 14 residues. Trimming took 4 bases from V and 2 from J; bases not matched to a gene: 3. This sequence joins TRBV3-1 (or the pseudogene TRBV3-2) and TRBJ1-2, with 8 bases fitting TRBD1. Sequenced input: peripheral blood. The TCR was taken from a human donor with acute or convalescent COVID-19. The donor label of this sample is uncertain. This CDR3 reads CASSPGQANYGYTF. In DNA, the CDR3 is TGTGCCAGCAGCCCGGGACAGGCGAACTATGGCTACACCTTC.